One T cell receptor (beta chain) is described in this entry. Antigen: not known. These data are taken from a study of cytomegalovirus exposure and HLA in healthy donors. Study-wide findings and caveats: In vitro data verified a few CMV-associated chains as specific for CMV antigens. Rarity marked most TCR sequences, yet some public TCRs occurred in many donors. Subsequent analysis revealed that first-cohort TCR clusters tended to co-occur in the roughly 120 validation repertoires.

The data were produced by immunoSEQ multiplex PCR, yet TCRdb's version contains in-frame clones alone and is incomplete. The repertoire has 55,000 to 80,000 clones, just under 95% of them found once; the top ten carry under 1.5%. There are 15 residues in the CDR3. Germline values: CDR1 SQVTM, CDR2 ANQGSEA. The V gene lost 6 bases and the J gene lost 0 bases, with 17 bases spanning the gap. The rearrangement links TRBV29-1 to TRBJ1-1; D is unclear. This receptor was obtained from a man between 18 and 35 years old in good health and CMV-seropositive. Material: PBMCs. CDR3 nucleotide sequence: TGCAGCGTAGCCCCGGGGTGGGGAATGAACACTGAAGCTTTCTTT. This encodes CSVAPGWGMNTEAFF.